Listed below are T cell receptor beta chains from one sample, sequenced in a study of shared clonotypes between healthy human individuals. Profiling relied on immunoSEQ multiplex PCR, and the TCRdb table lists in-frame clones only, not all of them. The table lists 850,000 to 1,100,000 clones, roughly 80% of them singletons. Source material: memory CD4+ T cells from PBMCs. The source of these receptors is a young man in good health. Some clones in this sample may be carry-over from other donors' samples. CDR3s include the opening cysteine and the closing phenylalanine or tryptophan. The D gene is left open where the match is weak. Clone size appears in some rows only: once, few, many, or a class for an expanded clone.

size: NA
J: TRBJ1-1
V: TRBV5-1
D: TRBD1
DNA: TGCGCCAGCAGCTTGTTCAGGGGGGTAAACACTGAAGCTTTCTTT
CDR3: CASSLFRGVNTEAFF

size: once
J: TRBJ2-7
V: TRBV28
D: NA
DNA: TGTGCCAGCAGCCGAACGGCCAGCGGTATCTACGAGCAGTACTTC
CDR3: CASSRTASGIYEQYF

size: NA
J: TRBJ2-1
V: TRBV19
D: TRBD2
DNA: TGTGCCAGTAGGACCCCCGGGGGGGACAATGAGCAGTTCTTC
CDR3: CASRTPGGDNEQFF

size: once
J: TRBJ2-7
V: TRBV5-4
D: TRBD1
DNA: TGTGCCAGCAGGTGGGACAGGGGACCCTACGAGCAGTACTTC
CDR3: CASRWDRGPYEQYF

size: NA
J: TRBJ2-1
V: TRBV10-1
D: TRBD1
DNA: TGCGCCAGCTCAACCGGGACAGGGGCATGGGTGCAGTTCTTC
CDR3: CASSTGTGAWVQFF

size: NA
J: TRBJ1-5
V: TRBV18
D: NA
DNA: TGTGCCAGCTCACCACCGAACGAAGCCCAGCATTTT
CDR3: CASSPPNEAQHF

size: NA
J: TRBJ2-6
V: TRBV30
D: NA
DNA: TGTGCCTGGAGCTCAGTAAGGGCGGGGCTAGCAGTGAGCTCTGGGGCCAACGTCCTGACTTTC
CDR3: CAWSSVRAGLAVSSGANVLTF

size: few
J: TRBJ2-1
V: TRBV7-9
D: TRBD2
DNA: TGTGCCAGCAGCAGTAGCGGGAGGGGAGGGGGCAATGAGCAGTTCTTC
CDR3: CASSSSGRGGGNEQFF

size: NA
J: TRBJ2-3
V: TRBV28
D: NA
DNA: TGTGCCAGCAGGGACTGGGGCAGGGGTAGCACAGATACGCAGTATTTT
CDR3: CASRDWGRGSTDTQYF

size: NA
J: TRBJ1-1
V: TRBV9
D: NA
DNA: TGTGCCAGCAGCGTAGGGGGGTCCGGGGACCCCGGGGCTTTCTTT
CDR3: CASSVGGSGDPGAFF

size: NA
J: TRBJ1-1
V: TRBV5-4
D: NA
DNA: TGTGCCAGCACCGTGGTACAGGGAGGATTCGCTGAAGCTTTCTTT
CDR3: CASTVVQGGFAEAFF

size: NA
J: TRBJ1-3
V: TRBV9
D: NA
DNA: TGTGCCAGCAGCGTAGCAGGGGCAAGTCGAAACACCATATATTTT
CDR3: CASSVAGASRNTIYF

size: NA
J: TRBJ2-1
V: TRBV2
D: TRBD2
DNA: TGTGCCAGCAGAGCCGGGACTAGCGGCGCTGGTGAGCAGTTCTTC
CDR3: CASRAGTSGAGEQFF

size: few
J: TRBJ2-2
V: TRBV7-2
D: NA
DNA: TGTGCCAGCAGCTTAGAGGTCCTAGCCTCAAGGGGCGGGGAGCTGTTTTTT
CDR3: CASSLEVLASRGGELFF

size: NA
J: TRBJ1-3
V: TRBV7-9
D: NA
DNA: TGTGCCAGCAGCTTAGACAGGCTTGGAAACACCATATATTTT
CDR3: CASSLDRLGNTIYF

size: NA
J: TRBJ2-1
V: TRBV11-2
D: NA
DNA: TGTGCCAGCAGCTTATCCGACGGGATATTGATCGGGGACAATGAGCAGTTCTTC
CDR3: CASSLSDGILIGDNEQFF

size: NA
J: TRBJ2-1
V: TRBV15
D: NA
DNA: TGTGCCACCAGCAGAGATCTAGTTGGGGATGAGCAGTTCTTC
CDR3: CATSRDLVGDEQFF

size: few
J: TRBJ1-5
V: TRBV15
D: NA
DNA: TGTGCCACCAGCAGAGATAAGGGGGATCAGCCCCAGCATTTT
CDR3: CATSRDKGDQPQHF

size: NA
J: TRBJ2-7
V: TRBV7-2
D: TRBD2
DNA: TGTGCCAGCAGCCTAACGGGACTAGCGGGAGTCTTCTCCTACGAGCAGTACTTC
CDR3: CASSLTGLAGVFSYEQYF

size: NA
J: TRBJ2-7
V: TRBV5-6
D: TRBD1
DNA: TGTGCCAGCAGCTTGGTGACAGGGGGTGTGGGTACGGAGTACTTC
CDR3: CASSLVTGGVGTEYF

size: NA
J: TRBJ2-7
V: TRBV6-6
D: NA
DNA: TGTGCCACCCAGACCCTCAGGGGTTTTTCCGAGCAGTACTTC
CDR3: CATQTLRGFSEQYF

size: NA
J: TRBJ2-1
V: TRBV9
D: NA
DNA: TGTGCCAGCAGCGTAGCTACCCCCTCCGGGGCCTACAATGAGCAGTTCTTC
CDR3: CASSVATPSGAYNEQFF

size: NA
J: TRBJ2-5
V: TRBV9
D: NA
DNA: TGTGCCAGCAGCGTACGCAGTACAGAGACCCAGTACTTC
CDR3: CASSVRSTETQYF

size: NA
J: TRBJ2-1
V: TRBV9
D: NA
DNA: TGTGCCAGCAGCGTAGTTTCCCGAGGGGCGGTTGAGCAGTTCTTC
CDR3: CASSVVSRGAVEQFF

size: NA
J: TRBJ2-1
V: TRBV27
D: NA
DNA: TGTGCCAGCAGTTTAACCAGCCACTACAATGAGCAGTTCTTC
CDR3: CASSLTSHYNEQFF

size: NA
J: TRBJ1-5
V: TRBV5-1
D: NA
DNA: TGCGCCAGCAGTCCGGGGGCGGAGGAGCCCCAGCATTTT
CDR3: CASSPGAEEPQHF

size: NA
J: TRBJ1-2
V: TRBV28
D: NA
DNA: TGTGCCAGCAGTTTGGGTACAGGGAGAGTGAGCTATGGCTACACCTTC
CDR3: CASSLGTGRVSYGYTF

size: NA
J: TRBJ2-7
V: TRBV2
D: NA
DNA: TGTGCCAGCAGTGATGTAGGTCGGGAGCCCGACGAGCAGTACTTC
CDR3: CASSDVGREPDEQYF

size: NA
J: TRBJ2-3
V: TRBV7-8
D: NA
DNA: TGTGCCAGCAGCTTCGTGCGTCTTGGAGATACGCAGTATTTT
CDR3: CASSFVRLGDTQYF

size: NA
J: TRBJ2-3
V: TRBV28
D: NA
DNA: TGTGCCAGCAGCCGCCCCGGAGTCGGGGCGAGCGATACGCAGTATTTT
CDR3: CASSRPGVGASDTQYF

size: NA
J: TRBJ1-2
V: TRBV2
D: NA
DNA: TGTGCCAGCAGTGCGTTGGGGAGGAGGGATTACACCTATGGCTACACCTTC
CDR3: CASSALGRRDYTYGYTF

size: NA
J: TRBJ2-1
V: TRBV7-3
D: NA
DNA: TGTGCCAGCAGCTTAGAATATCTAGCGTTCGGGTCCTACAATGAGCAGTTCTTC
CDR3: CASSLEYLAFGSYNEQFF

size: NA
J: TRBJ2-1
V: TRBV18
D: NA
DNA: TGTGCCAGCTCCGCGCCCGCTAGGGAGCAGTTCTTC
CDR3: CASSAPAREQFF

size: NA
J: TRBJ1-1
V: TRBV11-2
D: NA
DNA: TGTGCCAGCACCCGAGGAGGCGGCGGGGAAGCTTTCTTT
CDR3: CASTRGGGGEAFF

size: NA
J: TRBJ2-5
V: TRBV28
D: NA
DNA: TGTGCCAGCAGTTTAGGGGAAGAGACCCAGTACTTC
CDR3: CASSLGEETQYF

size: NA
J: TRBJ2-3
V: TRBV5-4
D: NA
DNA: TGTGCCAGCAGCTCACAGGGCGGGGGCACAGATACGCAGTATTTT
CDR3: CASSSQGGGTDTQYF

size: NA
J: TRBJ2-2
V: TRBV19
D: NA
DNA: TGTGCCAGTAATCCCCAGAGAGGGGTTGGCACCGGGGAGCTGTTTTTT
CDR3: CASNPQRGVGTGELFF

size: NA
J: TRBJ2-2
V: TRBV19
D: TRBD1
DNA: TGTGCCAGTAGTCGACAGGGTGGGAGCGGGGAGCTGTTTTTT
CDR3: CASSRQGGSGELFF

size: NA
J: TRBJ2-1
V: TRBV7-9
D: NA
DNA: TGTGCCAGCAGCCCCCCTCCGGGAGCCGGATACAATGAGCAGTTCTTC
CDR3: CASSPPPGAGYNEQFF

size: NA
J: TRBJ1-1
V: TRBV28
D: NA
DNA: TGTGCCAGTTCTCGGAACTACAACACTGAAGCTTTCTTT
CDR3: CASSRNYNTEAFF

size: NA
J: TRBJ1-1
V: TRBV11-2
D: NA
DNA: TGTGCCAGCAGCTTACTGACTGAAGCTTTCTTT
CDR3: CASSLLTEAFF

size: NA
J: TRBJ2-3
V: TRBV29-1
D: NA
DNA: TGCAGCGTTGATAGAGATACGCAGTATTTT
CDR3: CSVDRDTQYF

size: NA
J: TRBJ2-7
V: TRBV6-6
D: NA
DNA: TGTGCCAGCAGACCGACAAAATCCTACGAGCAGTACTTC
CDR3: CASRPTKSYEQYF

size: NA
J: TRBJ2-1
V: TRBV6-6
D: NA
DNA: TGTGCCAGCAGCCCTGGTAGCTCCTACAATGAGCAGTTCTTC
CDR3: CASSPGSSYNEQFF

size: NA
J: TRBJ1-3
V: TRBV19
D: NA
DNA: TGTGCCAGTAGTTCCCTCGGGGGCCGGGGAAACACCATATATTTT
CDR3: CASSSLGGRGNTIYF

size: NA
J: TRBJ2-7
V: TRBV7-8
D: NA
DNA: TGTGCCAGCAGCTTAGTGTCCAGGTACGAGCAGTACTTC
CDR3: CASSLVSRYEQYF

size: NA
J: TRBJ2-7
V: TRBV9
D: TRBD2
DNA: TGTGCCAGCAGCGTAGGTAGCGGGAGGGTTGAGCAGTACTTC
CDR3: CASSVGSGRVEQYF

size: NA
J: TRBJ2-5
V: TRBV2
D: NA
DNA: TGTGCCAGCCTGGGAAGGTGGCAAGAGACCCAGTACTTC
CDR3: CASLGRWQETQYF

size: NA
J: TRBJ1-2
V: TRBV7-9
D: NA
DNA: TGTGCCAGCGGTATAGGCCTTCTGTATGGCTACACCTTC
CDR3: CASGIGLLYGYTF

size: NA
J: TRBJ2-7
V: TRBV6-6
D: NA
DNA: TGTGCCAGCAGTTTCGAGACATACTACGAGCAGTACTTC
CDR3: CASSFETYYEQYF

size: NA
J: TRBJ1-5
V: TRBV4-3
D: NA
DNA: TGCGCCAGCAGCCAAGGGAGGGGGGGGGAGCCCCAGCATTTT
CDR3: CASSQGRGGEPQHF

size: NA
J: TRBJ2-1
V: TRBV5-1
D: TRBD1
DNA: TGCGCCAGCAGCGCGACAGGGTCCAATGAGCAGTTCTTC
CDR3: CASSATGSNEQFF

size: few
J: TRBJ2-1
V: TRBV9
D: NA
DNA: TGTGCCAGCAGCGCGAAATCGGGACGGGGTTGGGATGAGCAGTTCTTC
CDR3: CASSAKSGRGWDEQFF

size: NA
J: TRBJ1-1
V: TRBV4-2
D: NA
DNA: TGTGCCAGCAGCGACGGGATTTTTGATATTGCTGAAGCTTTCTTT
CDR3: CASSDGIFDIAEAFF